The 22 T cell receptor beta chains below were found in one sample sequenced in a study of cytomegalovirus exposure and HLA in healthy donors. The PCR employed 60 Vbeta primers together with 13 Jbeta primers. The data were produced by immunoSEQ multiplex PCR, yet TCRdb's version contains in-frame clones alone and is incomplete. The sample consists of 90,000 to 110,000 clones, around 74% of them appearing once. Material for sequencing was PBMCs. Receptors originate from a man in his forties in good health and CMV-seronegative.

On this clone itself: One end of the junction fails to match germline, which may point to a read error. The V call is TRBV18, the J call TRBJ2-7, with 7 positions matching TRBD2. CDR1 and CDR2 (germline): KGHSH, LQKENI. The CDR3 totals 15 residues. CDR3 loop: CASSSPSGGSYEQYF. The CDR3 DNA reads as TGTGCCAGCTCATCACCCTCGGGGGGATCCTACGAGCAGTACTTC.

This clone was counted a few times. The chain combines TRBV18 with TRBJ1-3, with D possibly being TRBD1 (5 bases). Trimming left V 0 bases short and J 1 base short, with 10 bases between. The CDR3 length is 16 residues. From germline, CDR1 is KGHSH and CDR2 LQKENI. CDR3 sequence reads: CASSPPGRRSGNTIYF. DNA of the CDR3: TGTGCCAGCTCACCACCGGGGCGGAGATCTGGAAACACCATATATTTT.

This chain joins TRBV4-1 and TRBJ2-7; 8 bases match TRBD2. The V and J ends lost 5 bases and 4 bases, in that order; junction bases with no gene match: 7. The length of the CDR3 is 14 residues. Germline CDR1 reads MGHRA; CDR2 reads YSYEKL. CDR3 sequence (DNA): TGCGCCAGCAGCGCCGGGGGGGGCCAATACGAGCAGTACTTC. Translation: CASSAGGGQYEQYF.

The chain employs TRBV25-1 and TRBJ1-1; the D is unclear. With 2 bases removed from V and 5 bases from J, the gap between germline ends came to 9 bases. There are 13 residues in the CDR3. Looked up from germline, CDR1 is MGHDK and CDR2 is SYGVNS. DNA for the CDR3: TGTGCCAGCAGTGAAGTCGGGGTTACTGAAGCTTTCTTT. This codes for CASSEVGVTEAFF.

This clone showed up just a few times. For the CDR3, the DNA is TGTGCCAGCAGTGAATACCGACAGGGGGGCTATGGCTACACCTTC. This sequence encodes CASSEYRQGGYGYTF. The V gene is TRBV6-1, the J gene TRBJ1-2; 9 bases fit TRBD1. This CDR3 has 15 amino acids. The germline gives CDR1 MNHNS, CDR2 SASEGT. J was trimmed by 4 bases and V by 2 bases; bases with no gene match: 5.

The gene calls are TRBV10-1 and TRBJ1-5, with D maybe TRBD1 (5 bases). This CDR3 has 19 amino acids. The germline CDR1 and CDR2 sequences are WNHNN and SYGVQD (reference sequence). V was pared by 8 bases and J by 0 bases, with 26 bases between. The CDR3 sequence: CASRGGGVELLLSNQPQHF. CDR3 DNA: TGCGCCAGCCGGGGGGGAGGGGTTGAGCTCCTCCTTAGCAATCAGCCCCAGCATTTT.

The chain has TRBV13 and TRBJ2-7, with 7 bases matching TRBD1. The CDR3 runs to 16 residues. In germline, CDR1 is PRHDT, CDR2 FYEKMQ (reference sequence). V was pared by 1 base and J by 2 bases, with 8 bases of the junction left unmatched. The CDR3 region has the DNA TGTGCCAGCAGCTTAGCGTCGGGACAGATACCCTACGAGCAGTACTTC. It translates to CASSLASGQIPYEQYF. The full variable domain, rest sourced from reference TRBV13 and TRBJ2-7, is AAGVIQSPRHLIKEKRETATLKCYPIPRHDTVYWYQQGPGQDPQFLISFYEKMQSDKGSIPDRFSAQQFSDYHSELNMSSLELGDSALYFCASSLASGQIPYEQYFGPGTRLTVT.

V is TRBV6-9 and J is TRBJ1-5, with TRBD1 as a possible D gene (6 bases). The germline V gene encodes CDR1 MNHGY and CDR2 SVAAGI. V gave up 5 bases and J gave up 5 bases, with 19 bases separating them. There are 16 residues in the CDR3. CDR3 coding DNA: TGTGCCAGCAGTACCCCCGGGGGGGGGCAGGATCAGCCCCAGCATTTT. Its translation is CASSTPGGGQDQPQHF.

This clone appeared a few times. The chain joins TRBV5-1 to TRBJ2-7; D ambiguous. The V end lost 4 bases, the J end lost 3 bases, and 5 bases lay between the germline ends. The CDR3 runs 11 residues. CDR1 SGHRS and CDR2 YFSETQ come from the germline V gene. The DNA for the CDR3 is TGCGCCAGCAGCGGAGACTACGAGCAGTACTTC. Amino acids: CASSGDYEQYF.

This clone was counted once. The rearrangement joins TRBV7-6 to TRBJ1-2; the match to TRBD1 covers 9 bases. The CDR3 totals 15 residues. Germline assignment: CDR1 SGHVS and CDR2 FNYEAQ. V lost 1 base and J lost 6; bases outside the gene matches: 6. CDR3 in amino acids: CASSLGDREPNGYTF. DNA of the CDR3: TGTGCCAGCAGCTTAGGGGACAGGGAACCGAATGGCTACACCTTC.

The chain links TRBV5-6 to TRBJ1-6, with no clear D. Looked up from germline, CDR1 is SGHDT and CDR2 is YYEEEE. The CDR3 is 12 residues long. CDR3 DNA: TGTGCTACTCACTCCTATAATTCACCCCTCCACTTT. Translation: CATHSYNSPLHF. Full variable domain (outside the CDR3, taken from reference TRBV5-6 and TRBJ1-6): DAGVTQSPTHLIKTRGQQVTLRCSPKSGHDTVSWYQQALGQGPQFIFQYYEEEERQRGNFPDRFSGHQFPNYSSELNVNALLLGDSALYLCATHSYNSPLHFGNGTRLTVT.

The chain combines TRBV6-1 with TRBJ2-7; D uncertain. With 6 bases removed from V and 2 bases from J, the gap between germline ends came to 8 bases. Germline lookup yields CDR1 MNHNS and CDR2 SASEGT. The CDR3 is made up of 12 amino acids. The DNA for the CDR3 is TGTGCCAGCAGGGGCTATCCCTACGAGCAGTACTTC. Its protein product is CASRGYPYEQYF.

This CDR3 is CASSFGTGGDQPQHF. The CDR3 DNA reads TGTGCCAGCAGTTTCGGGACAGGGGGCGATCAGCCCCAGCATTTT. The rearrangement uses TRBV27 and TRBJ1-5; TRBD1 matches at 12 bases. Per germline, CDR1 MNHEY and CDR2 SMNVEV (reference sequence). This CDR3 is 15 amino acids long. After removal of 3 bases from V and 5 bases from J, the junction contained 2 bases not matched to a gene.

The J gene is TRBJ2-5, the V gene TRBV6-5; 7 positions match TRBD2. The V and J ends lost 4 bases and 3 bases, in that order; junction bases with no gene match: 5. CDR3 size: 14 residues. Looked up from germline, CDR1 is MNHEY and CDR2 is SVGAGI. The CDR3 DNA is TGTGCCAGCAGTTGGCGACTAGCAGAAGAGACCCAGTACTTC. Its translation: CASSWRLAEETQYF.

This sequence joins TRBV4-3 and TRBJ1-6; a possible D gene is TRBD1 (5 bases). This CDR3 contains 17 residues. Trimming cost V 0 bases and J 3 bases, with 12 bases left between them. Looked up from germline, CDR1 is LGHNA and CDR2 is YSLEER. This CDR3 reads CASSQDPQGDYNSPLHF. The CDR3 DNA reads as TGCGCCAGCAGCCAAGATCCCCAGGGCGACTATAATTCACCCCTCCACTTT.

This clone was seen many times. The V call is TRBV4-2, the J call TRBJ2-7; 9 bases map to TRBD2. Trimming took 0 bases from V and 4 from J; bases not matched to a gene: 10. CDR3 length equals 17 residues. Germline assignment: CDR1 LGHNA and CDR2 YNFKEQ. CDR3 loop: CASSQDEGPSGVYEQYF. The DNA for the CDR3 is TGTGCCAGCAGCCAAGATGAGGGTCCTAGCGGGGTTTACGAGCAGTACTTC.

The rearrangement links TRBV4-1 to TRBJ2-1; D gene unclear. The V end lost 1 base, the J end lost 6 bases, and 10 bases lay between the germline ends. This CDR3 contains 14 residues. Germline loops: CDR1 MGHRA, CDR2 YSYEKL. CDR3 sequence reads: CASSQAGSGNEQFF. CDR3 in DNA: TGCGCCAGCAGCCAAGCGGGTAGTGGCAATGAGCAGTTCTTC.

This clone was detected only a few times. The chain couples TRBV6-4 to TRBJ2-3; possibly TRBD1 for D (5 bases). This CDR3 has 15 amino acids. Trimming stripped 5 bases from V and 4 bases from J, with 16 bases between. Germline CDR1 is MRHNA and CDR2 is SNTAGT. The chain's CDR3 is CASSPRPQGSDTQYF. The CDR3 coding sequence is TGTGCCAGCAGTCCCCGACCCCAGGGATCAGATACGCAGTATTTT.

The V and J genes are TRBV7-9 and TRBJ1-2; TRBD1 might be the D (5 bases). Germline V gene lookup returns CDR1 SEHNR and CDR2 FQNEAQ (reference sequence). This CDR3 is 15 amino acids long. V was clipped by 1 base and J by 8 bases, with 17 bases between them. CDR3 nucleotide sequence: TGTGCCAGCAGCTTAGGGTGGGCAAGGGGCGCGGGCTACACCTTC. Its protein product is CASSLGWARGAGYTF.

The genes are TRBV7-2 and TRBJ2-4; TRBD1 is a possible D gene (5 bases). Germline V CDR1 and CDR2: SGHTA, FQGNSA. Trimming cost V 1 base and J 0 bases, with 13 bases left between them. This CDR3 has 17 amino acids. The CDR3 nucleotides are TGTGCCAGCAGCTTAGAAGGGGTCCCGCTAGCCAAAAACATTCAGTACTTC. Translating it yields CASSLEGVPLAKNIQYF.

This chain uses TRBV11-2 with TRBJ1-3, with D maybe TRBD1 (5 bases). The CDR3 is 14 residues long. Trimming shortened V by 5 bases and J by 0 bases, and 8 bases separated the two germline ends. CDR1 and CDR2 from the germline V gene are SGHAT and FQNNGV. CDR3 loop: CASSRDFSGNTIYF. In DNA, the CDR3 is TGTGCCAGCAGCCGGGACTTCTCTGGAAACACCATATATTTT.

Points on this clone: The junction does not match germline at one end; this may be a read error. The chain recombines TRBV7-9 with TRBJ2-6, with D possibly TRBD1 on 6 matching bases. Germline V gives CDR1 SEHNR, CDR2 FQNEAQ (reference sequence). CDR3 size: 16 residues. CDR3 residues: CSSSLSHRAGANVLTF. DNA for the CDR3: TGTTCCAGCAGCTTATCTCACAGGGCTGGGGCCAACGTCCTGACTTTC.